This TCR beta chain was captured in a study of blood T cell repertoires in COVID-19. Overall study: T cells, B-cell-depleted T cells, or PBMCs provided the cDNA or gDNA that served as material.

The CDR3 covers 13 residues. Trimming cost V 5 bases and J 5 bases; bases outside gene matches: 4. Per germline, CDR1 SGHDT and CDR2 YYEEEE. Produced via immunoSEQ multiplex PCR; TCRdb's table is partial and in-frame only. The sample holds approximately 210,000 clones, 70% to 90% seen once. Sequencing was performed on PBMCs or T cells enriched from blood (not recorded which). This TCR was recovered from a man aged 30 to 45 with acute COVID-19. The chain links TRBV5-6 to TRBJ2-3; 8 positions match TRBD2. This chain's CDR3 is CASRGLGKDTQYF. The CDR3 DNA reads TGTGCCAGCAGGGGACTAGGAAAAGATACGCAGTATTTT.